This T cell receptor (beta chain) was observed in a study of cytomegalovirus exposure and HLA in healthy donors. About the research overall: The use of the same platform for the approximately 110 validation repertoires and the 550 to 850 first-cohort repertoires was reported by a later analysis.

Trimming took 10 bases from V and 5 from J; bases not matched to a gene: 2. Per germline, CDR1 ENHRY and CDR2 SYGVKD. The CDR3 has 11 amino acids. TCRdb keeps only in-frame clones here, not all; method: immunoSEQ multiplex PCR. The profile shows about 190,000 clones, approximately 85% of them singletons. The sequenced sample consisted of PBMCs. The chain has TRBV10-3 and TRBJ1-1, with 9 nucleotides matching TRBD1. This receptor was obtained from a woman aged 18-29 years in good health and CMV-seronegative. In DNA, the CDR3 is TGTGCCACCGGGACAGGGACTGAAGCTTTCTTT. Translating gives CATGTGTEAFF.